This T cell receptor beta chain was identified in a study of cytomegalovirus exposure and HLA in healthy donors. These donors counted as nominally healthy when sampled, but unrecorded immune exposures were likely. The PCR was carried out with 60 Vbeta primers and 13 Jbeta primers. TCRdb's table, derived via immunoSEQ multiplex PCR, lists solely in-frame clones and lacks some. The sample shows some 130,000 clones, approximately 61% of them seen only once. This CDR3 has 13 amino acids. Looked up from germline, CDR1 is SGHTA and CDR2 is FQGNSA. Trimming took 1 base from V and 5 from J, leaving 9 bases between them.

The receptor comes from a human donor in good health. Sequenced material: PBMCs. The V and J genes are TRBV7-2 and TRBJ2-7, with D unclear. In nucleotides, the CDR3 is TGTGCCAGCAGCTTAGGGCTACGGGACGAGCAGTACTTC. Protein product: CASSLGLRDEQYF. Complete variable domain (other parts from reference TRBV7-2 and TRBJ2-7): GAGVSQSPSNKVTEKGKDVELRCDPISGHTALYWYRQSLGQGLEFLIYFQGNSAPDKSGLPSDRFSAERTGGSVSTLTIQRTQQEDSAVYLCASSLGLRDEQYFGPGTRLTVT.